Below are 6 T cell receptor beta chains sequenced from a single sample in a study of T cell changes during pregnancy in multiple sclerosis. Sequenced by immunoSEQ multiplex PCR; TCRdb stores in-frame clones only, minus some. The data show around 29,000 clones, over 75% seen once. The sequenced sample was CD8+ T cells from peripheral blood mononuclear cells, obtained after pregnancy. These receptors all stem from a female donor with multiple sclerosis, enrolled in a pregnancy study.

This chain connects TRBV11-2 to TRBJ1-2; 10 nucleotides agree with TRBD1. From germline, CDR1 is SGHAT and CDR2 FQNNGV. This CDR3 spans 16 amino acids. V lost 2 bases, J lost 4 bases, and 7 bases stayed unmatched. CDR3 region: CASSLIGTGVLYGYTF. Written as DNA, the CDR3 is TGTGCCAGCAGCTTAATCGGGACAGGGGTCCTCTATGGCTACACCTTC.

This clone was counted a single time. The V gene is TRBV6-5, the J gene TRBJ1-1; 10 nucleotides agree with TRBD1. The CDR3 loop spans 15 amino acids. Germline CDR1 reads MNHEY; CDR2 reads SVGAGI. V dropped 2 bases and J dropped 5; count of bases not matched to a gene: 5. DNA of the CDR3: TGTGCCAGCAGTTACCAGGGACAGGGGTGGACTGAAGCTTTCTTT. Translated, it gives CASSYQGQGWTEAFF.

The chain employs TRBV7-3 and TRBJ2-1; TRBD1 might be the D (5 bases). Trimming removed 5 bases from V and 7 bases from J, with 15 bases in between. CDR1 is SGHTA, CDR2 FQGTGA, per germline. The CDR3 has 14 residues. The CDR3 DNA reads as TGTGCCAGCAGCCCGAGGCAAGGGGATAATGAGCAGTTCTTC. Its translation: CASSPRQGDNEQFF.

The chain couples TRBV27 to TRBJ2-5; possibly TRBD1 for D (6 bases). Per germline, CDR1 MNHEY and CDR2 SMNVEV (reference sequence). Trimming cost V 5 bases and J 5 bases, with 15 bases left between them. The CDR3 has 14 residues. The CDR3: CASSVGQPGETQYF. The CDR3 DNA follows: TGTGCCAGCAGTGTCGGACAGCCGGGGGAGACCCAGTACTTC.

The chain employs TRBV27 and TRBJ1-2; a possible D gene is TRBD1 (5 bases). Germline assignment: CDR1 MNHEY and CDR2 SMNVEV (reference sequence). CDR3 length equals 15 residues. V shed 2 bases and J shed 8 bases, with 18 bases lying between them. DNA for the CDR3: TGTGCCAGCAGTTTAAGGGACTCGGGGCCTTGGGGCTACACCTTC. Protein product: CASSLRDSGPWGYTF.

This chain uses TRBV9 with TRBJ2-2; tentative D call: TRBD1 (6 bases). The V end lost 4 bases, the J end lost 7 bases, and 17 bases lay between the germline ends. From germline, CDR1 is SGDLS and CDR2 YYNGEE. CDR3 length: 15 residues. The CDR3 bases are TGTGCCAGCAGCTCCTGGACAGAGGAAAGCGGGGAGCTGTTTTTT. It codes for CASSSWTEESGELFF.